Sequencing of this T cell receptor beta chain was carried out in a study of radiotherapy plus CTLA-4 blockade in lung cancer. In the study overall: Objective responses were documented in about 20% of patients, with disease control in approximately 32%. Study findings and constraints: Early blood T cell clone dynamics reportedly forecast response best, with interferon-beta.

Method: immunoSEQ multiplex PCR; TCRdb's copy keeps in-frame clones and lacks some. The repertoire holds under 65,000 clones, with 75% to 80% as singletons. The CDR3 is 14 residues long. Germline V gene lookup returns CDR1 LGHNA and CDR2 YSLEER. After removal of 4 bases from V and 3 bases from J, the junction contained 5 bases not matched to a gene. Concerning this clone: Its target is not known.

The chain couples TRBV4-3 to TRBJ2-7; 8 nucleotides line up with TRBD2. This specimen was peripheral blood, taken from a patient treated with radiotherapy plus ipilimumab. The receptor was isolated from a human donor with non-small cell lung cancer whose response to radiotherapy plus ipilimumab could not be evaluated. In nucleotides, the CDR3 is TGCGCCAGCAGCCGTCAGCGGGAGATCTACGAGCAGTACTTC. It yields the protein CASSRQREIYEQYF.